Sequencing of this TCR beta chain was carried out in a study of shared clonotypes between healthy human individuals. Study-wide background: Per donor, three plates held CD4 naive cells, three held CD4 memory, two held CD8 naive and one held CD8 memory.

All donors were Caucasian adults living in Nashville, Tennessee. In the CD4+ fraction, cells were divided into CD45RA+ naive and CD45RA-negative memory subsets. CDR1 MDHEN and CDR2 SYDVKM come from the germline V gene. V shed 6 bases and J shed 5 bases, with 14 bases lying between them. The CDR3 spans 14 residues. Sorted-subset replicate PCRs used approximately 180 ng of genomic DNA. This amount corresponded to approximately 30,000 T cell genomes. This table comes from immunoSEQ multiplex PCR, and its TCRdb copy is limited to in-frame clones, with some not included. The table lists about 2.4 million clones, around nine tenths of them singletons.

The TCR comes from a man between 18 and 35 years old in good health. The sample was naive CD4+ T cells sorted from blood. As to subset: CD45RA+ positively selected. The chain is built from TRBV28 and TRBJ1-5; the D gene is possibly TRBD1 (6 bases). The CDR3 loop is CASSTTGWDQPQHF. The CDR3 region has the DNA TGTGCCAGCAGCACGACAGGTTGGGATCAGCCCCAGCATTTT.